One TCR beta chain is described in this entry. Data came from immunoSEQ multiplex PCR; TCRdb stores just in-frame clones and leaves some out. This sample yields 150,000 to 200,000 clones, of which 91% are seen a single time; around 2% belongs to the top ten. This sample is drawn from a study of control samples from healthy donors and cancer patients. V was pared by 6 bases and J by 4 bases, with 5 bases of the junction left unmatched. The CDR3 totals 15 residues. CDR1 and CDR2 (germline): SNHLY, FYNNEI. The specimen was blood. The genes are TRBV2 and TRBJ2-1, with 11 nucleotides matching TRBD2. This receptor was obtained from a woman aged 40 to 55 in good health. The CDR3 reads CASSPSGGSYNEQFF. The DNA for the CDR3 is TGTGCCAGCAGCCCTAGCGGGGGGTCGTACAATGAGCAGTTCTTC.